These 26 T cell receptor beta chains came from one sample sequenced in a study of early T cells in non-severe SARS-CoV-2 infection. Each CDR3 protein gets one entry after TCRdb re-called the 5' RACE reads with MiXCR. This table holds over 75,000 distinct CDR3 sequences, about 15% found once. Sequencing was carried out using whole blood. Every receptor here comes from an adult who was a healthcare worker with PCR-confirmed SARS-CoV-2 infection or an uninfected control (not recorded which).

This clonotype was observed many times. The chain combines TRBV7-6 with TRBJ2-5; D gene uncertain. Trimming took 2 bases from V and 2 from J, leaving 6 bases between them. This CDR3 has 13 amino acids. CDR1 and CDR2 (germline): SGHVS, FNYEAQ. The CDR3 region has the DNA TGTGCCAGCAGCTTAAGACGGCAAGAGACCCAGTACTTC. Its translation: CASSLRRQETQYF.

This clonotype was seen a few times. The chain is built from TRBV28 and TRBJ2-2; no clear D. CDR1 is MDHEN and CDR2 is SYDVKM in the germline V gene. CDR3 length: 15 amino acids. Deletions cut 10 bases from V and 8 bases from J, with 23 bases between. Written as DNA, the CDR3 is TGTGCCACCGCGAATCCCAGAGTAAATCGGGGGGAGCTGTTTTTT. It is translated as CATANPRVNRGELFF.

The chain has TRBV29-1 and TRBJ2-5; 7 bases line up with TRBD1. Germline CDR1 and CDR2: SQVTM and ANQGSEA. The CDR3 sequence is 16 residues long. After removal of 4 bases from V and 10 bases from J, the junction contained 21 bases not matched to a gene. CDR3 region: CSVVYATGPPRSIQYF. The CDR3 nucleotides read TGCAGCGTTGTATATGCGACAGGGCCTCCCCGGAGTATCCAGTACTTC.

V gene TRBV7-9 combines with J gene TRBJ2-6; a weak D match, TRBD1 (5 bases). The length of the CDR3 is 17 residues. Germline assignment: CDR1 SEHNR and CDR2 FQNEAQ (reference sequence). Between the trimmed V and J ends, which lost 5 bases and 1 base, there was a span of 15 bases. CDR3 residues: CASSRQFISSGANVLTF. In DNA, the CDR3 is TGTGCCAGCAGCCGACAGTTTATTAGTTCTGGGGCCAACGTCCTGACTTTC.

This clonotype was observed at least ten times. As DNA, the CDR3 is TGTGCCAGCAGCTTAAGGCTAAATGATTACAATGAGCAGTTCTTC. The encoded protein is CASSLRLNDYNEQFF. The rearrangement joins TRBV11-2 to TRBJ2-1; the D is unclear. The germline gives CDR1 SGHAT, CDR2 FQNNGV. CDR3 size: 15 residues. V was shortened by 2 bases and J by 4 bases, with 12 bases between the two germline ends.

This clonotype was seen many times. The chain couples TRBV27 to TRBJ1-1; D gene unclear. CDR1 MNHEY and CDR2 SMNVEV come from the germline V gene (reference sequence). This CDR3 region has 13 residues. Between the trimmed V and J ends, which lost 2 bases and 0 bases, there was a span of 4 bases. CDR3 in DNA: TGTGCCAGCAGTTTAGAAATGAACACTGAAGCTTTCTTT. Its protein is CASSLEMNTEAFF.

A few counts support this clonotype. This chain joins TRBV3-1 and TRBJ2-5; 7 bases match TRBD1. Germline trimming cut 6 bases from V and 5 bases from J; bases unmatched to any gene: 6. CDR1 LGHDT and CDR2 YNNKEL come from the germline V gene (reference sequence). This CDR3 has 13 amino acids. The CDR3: CASRRTGDETQYF. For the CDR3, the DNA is TGTGCCAGCAGGCGAACAGGGGATGAGACCCAGTACTTC.

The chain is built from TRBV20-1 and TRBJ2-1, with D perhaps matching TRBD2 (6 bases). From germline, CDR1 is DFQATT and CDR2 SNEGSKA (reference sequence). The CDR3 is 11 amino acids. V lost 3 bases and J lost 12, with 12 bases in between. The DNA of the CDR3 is TGCAGTGCTAGGGTTGGGACTGTGCAGTTCTTC. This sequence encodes CSARVGTVQFF.

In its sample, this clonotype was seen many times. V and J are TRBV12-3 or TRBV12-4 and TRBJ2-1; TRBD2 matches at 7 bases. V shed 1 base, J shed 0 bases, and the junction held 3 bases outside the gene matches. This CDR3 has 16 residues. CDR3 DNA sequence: TGTGCCAGCAGTTTAGGAGCGGGACGCTCCTACAATGAGCAGTTCTTC. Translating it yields CASSLGAGRSYNEQFF.

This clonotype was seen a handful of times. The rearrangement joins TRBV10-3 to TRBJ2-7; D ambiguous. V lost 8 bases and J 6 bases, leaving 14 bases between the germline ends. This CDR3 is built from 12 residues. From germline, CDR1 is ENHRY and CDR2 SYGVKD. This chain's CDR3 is CAISVTSLEQYF. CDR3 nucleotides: TGTGCCATCTCCGTGACAAGCCTCGAGCAGTACTTC.

This chain's CDR3 is CASSFPAGGGNIQYF. The CDR3 region has the DNA TGTGCCAGCAGTTTCCCAGCGGGAGGGGGAAACATTCAGTACTTC. V usage is TRBV28 and J usage is TRBJ2-4, with TRBD2 matching 10 bases. Germline V gives CDR1 MDHEN, CDR2 SYDVKM. The CDR3 contains 15 residues. V lost 3 bases to trimming and J lost 6 bases; unmatched junction nucleotides: 5. The entire variable domain, with the rest obtained from reference TRBV28 and TRBJ2-4, is as follows: DVKVTQSSRYLVKRTGEKVFLECVQDMDHENMFWYRQDPGLGLRLIYFSYDVKMKEKGDIPEGYSVSREKKERFSLILESASTNQTSMYLCASSFPAGGGNIQYFGAGTRLSVL.

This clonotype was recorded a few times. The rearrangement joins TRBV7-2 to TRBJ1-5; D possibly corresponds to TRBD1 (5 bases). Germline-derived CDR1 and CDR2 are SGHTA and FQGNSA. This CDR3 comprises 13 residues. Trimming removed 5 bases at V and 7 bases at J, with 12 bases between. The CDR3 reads CASSKGRDQPQHF. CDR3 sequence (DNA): TGTGCCAGCAGCAAAGGGAGGGACCAGCCCCAGCATTTT.

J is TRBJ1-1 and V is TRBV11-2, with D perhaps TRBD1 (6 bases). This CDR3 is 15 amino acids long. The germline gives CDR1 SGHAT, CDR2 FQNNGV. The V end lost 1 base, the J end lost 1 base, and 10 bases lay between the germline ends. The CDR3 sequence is CASSLVRGGNTEAFF. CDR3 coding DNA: TGTGCCAGCAGCTTAGTGAGAGGGGGGAACACTGAAGCTTTCTTT.

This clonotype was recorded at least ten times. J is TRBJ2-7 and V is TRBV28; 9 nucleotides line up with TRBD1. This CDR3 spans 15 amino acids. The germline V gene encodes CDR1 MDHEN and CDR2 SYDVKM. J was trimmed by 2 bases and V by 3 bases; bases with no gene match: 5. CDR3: CASSFPGQGPYEQYF. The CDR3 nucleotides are TGTGCCAGCAGTTTTCCGGGACAGGGTCCCTACGAGCAGTACTTC.

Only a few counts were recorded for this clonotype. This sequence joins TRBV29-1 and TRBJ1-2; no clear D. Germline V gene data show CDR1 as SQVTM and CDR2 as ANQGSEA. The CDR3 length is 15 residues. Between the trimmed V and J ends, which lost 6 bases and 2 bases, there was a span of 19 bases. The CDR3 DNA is TGCAGCGTCGTAGATGGGGATATCCCCAACTATGGCTACACCTTC. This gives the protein CSVVDGDIPNYGYTF.

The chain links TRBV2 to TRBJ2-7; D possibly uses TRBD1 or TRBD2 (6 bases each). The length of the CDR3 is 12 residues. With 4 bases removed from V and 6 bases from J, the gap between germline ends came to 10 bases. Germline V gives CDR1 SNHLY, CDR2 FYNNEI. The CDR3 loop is CASSGRGSEQYF. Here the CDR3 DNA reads TGTGCCAGCAGTGGGAGGGGGTCCGAGCAGTACTTC.

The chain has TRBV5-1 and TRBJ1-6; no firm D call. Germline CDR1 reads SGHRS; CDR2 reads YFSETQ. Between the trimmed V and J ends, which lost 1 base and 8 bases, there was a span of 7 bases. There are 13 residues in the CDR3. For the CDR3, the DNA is TGCGCCAGCAGCTTGAAGTTGGATTCACCCCTCCACTTT. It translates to CASSLKLDSPLHF.

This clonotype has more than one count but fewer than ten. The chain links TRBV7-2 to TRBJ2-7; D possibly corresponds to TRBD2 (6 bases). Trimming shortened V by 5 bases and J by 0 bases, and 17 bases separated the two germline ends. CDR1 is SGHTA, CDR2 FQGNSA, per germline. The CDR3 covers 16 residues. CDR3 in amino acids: CASSLDSSASSYEQYF. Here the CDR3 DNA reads TGTGCCAGCAGCCTGGACTCTAGCGCCAGCTCCTACGAGCAGTACTTC.

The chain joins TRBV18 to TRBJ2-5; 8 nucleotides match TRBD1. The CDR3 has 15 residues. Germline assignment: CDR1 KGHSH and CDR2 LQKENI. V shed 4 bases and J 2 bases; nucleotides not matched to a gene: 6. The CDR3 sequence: CASSRSQGAQETQYF. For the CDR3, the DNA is TGTGCCAGCTCACGCAGCCAGGGGGCTCAAGAGACCCAGTACTTC. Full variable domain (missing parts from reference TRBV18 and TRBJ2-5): NAGVMQNPRHLVRRRGQEARLRCSPMKGHSHVYWYRQLPEEGLKFMVYLQKENIIDESGMPKERFSAEFPKEGPSILRIQQVVRGDSAAYFCASSRSQGAQETQYFGPGTRLLVL.

The DNA of the CDR3 is TGTGCCATCAGTGAGCAGACTAATCAGCCCCAGCATTTT. It is translated as CAISEQTNQPQHF. The chain couples TRBV10-3 to TRBJ1-5; unclear D gene. The V end lost 2 bases, the J end lost 4 bases, and 6 bases lay between the germline ends. The V gene's germline CDR1 is ENHRY and CDR2 SYGVKD. This CDR3 is built from 13 residues.

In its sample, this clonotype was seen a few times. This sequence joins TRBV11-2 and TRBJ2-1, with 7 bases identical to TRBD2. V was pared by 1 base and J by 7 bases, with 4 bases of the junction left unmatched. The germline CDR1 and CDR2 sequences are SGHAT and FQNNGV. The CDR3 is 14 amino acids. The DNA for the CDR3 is TGTGCCAGCAGCTTAGCGGGAGGCCAAAATGAGCAGTTCTTC. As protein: CASSLAGGQNEQFF.

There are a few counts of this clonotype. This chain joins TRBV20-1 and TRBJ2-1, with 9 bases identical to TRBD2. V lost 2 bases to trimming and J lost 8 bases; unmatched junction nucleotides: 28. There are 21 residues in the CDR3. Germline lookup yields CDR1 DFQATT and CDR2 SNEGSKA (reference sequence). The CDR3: CSARPVGAGPPFGLAKYEQFF. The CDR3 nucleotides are TGCAGTGCTAGACCAGTTGGGGCAGGGCCTCCATTTGGACTAGCGAAATATGAGCAGTTCTTC.

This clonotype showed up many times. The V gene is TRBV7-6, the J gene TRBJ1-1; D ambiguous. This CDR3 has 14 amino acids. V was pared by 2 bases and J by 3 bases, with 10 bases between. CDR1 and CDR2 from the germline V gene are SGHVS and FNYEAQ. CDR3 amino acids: CASSLYAGDTEAFF. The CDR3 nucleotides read TGTGCCAGCAGCTTATATGCGGGAGACACTGAAGCTTTCTTT.

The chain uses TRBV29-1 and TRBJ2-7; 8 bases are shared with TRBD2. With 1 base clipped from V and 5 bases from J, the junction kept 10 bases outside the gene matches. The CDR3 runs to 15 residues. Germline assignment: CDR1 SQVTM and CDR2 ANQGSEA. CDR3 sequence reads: CSVEVPTSDRDEQYF. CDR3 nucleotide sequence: TGCAGCGTTGAAGTACCGACTAGCGATCGCGACGAGCAGTACTTC.

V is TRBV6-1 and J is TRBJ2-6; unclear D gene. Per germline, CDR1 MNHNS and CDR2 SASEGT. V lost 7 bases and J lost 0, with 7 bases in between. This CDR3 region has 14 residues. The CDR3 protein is CASISISGANVLTF. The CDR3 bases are TGTGCCAGCATCAGCATCTCTGGGGCCAACGTCCTGACTTTC.

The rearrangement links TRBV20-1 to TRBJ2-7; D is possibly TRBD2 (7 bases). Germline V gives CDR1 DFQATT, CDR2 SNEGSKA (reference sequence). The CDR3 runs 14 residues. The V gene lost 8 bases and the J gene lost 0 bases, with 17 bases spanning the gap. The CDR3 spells CSLWGGGSSYEQYF. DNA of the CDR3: TGCAGTCTTTGGGGGGGCGGGAGCTCCTACGAGCAGTACTTC.